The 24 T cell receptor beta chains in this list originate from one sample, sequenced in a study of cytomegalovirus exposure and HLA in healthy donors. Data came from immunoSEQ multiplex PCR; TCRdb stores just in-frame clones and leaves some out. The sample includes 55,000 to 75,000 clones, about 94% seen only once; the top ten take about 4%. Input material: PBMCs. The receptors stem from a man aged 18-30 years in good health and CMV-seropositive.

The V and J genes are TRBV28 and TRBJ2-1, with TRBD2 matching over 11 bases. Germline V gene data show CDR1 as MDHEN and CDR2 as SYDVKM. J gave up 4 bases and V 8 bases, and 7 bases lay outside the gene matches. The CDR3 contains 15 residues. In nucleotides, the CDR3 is TGTGCCAGCGGCCAACTAGCGGGGGTATACAATGAGCAGTTCTTC. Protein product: CASGQLAGVYNEQFF.

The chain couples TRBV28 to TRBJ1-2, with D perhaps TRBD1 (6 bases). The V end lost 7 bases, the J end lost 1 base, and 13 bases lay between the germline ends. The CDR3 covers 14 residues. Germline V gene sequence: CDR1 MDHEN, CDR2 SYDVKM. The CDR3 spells CASTRTAVNYGYTF. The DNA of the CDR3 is TGTGCCAGCACCAGGACAGCGGTTAACTATGGCTACACCTTC.

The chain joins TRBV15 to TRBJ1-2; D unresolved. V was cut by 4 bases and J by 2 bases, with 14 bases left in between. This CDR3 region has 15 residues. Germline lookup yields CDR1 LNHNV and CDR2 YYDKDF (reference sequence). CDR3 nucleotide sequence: TGTGCCACCAGCAAGTTGGCAGGAGGAAACTATGGCTACACCTTC. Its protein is CATSKLAGGNYGYTF. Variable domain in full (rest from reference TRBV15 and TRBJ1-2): DAMVIQNPRYQVTQFGKPVTLSCSQTLNHNVMYWYQQKSSQAPKLLFHYYDKDFNNEADTPDNFQSRRPNTSFCFLDIRSPGLGDTAMYLCATSKLAGGNYGYTFGSGTRLTVV.

The CDR3: CASSDDRTNEKLFF. CDR3 DNA sequence: TGTGCCAGCAGTGATGACAGAACCAATGAAAAACTGTTTTTT. This chain links TRBV6-1 with TRBJ1-4, with a possible D match to TRBD1 (5 bases). The CDR3 is 14 residues long. Trimming left V 3 bases short and J 5 bases short, with 10 bases between. CDR1 and CDR2 from the germline V gene are MNHNS and SASEGT.

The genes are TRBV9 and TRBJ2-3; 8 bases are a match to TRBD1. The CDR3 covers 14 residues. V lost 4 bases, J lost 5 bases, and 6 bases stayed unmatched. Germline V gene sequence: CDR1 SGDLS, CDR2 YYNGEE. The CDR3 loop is CASSTTGGLDTQYF. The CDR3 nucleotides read TGTGCCAGCAGCACTACAGGGGGGTTAGATACGCAGTATTTT.

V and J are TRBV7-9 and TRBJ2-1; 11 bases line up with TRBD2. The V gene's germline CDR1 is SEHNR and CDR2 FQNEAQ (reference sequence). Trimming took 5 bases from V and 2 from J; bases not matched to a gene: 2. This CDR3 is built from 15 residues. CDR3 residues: CASSALAGAYNEQFF. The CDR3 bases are TGTGCCAGCAGCGCACTAGCGGGGGCCTACAATGAGCAGTTCTTC.

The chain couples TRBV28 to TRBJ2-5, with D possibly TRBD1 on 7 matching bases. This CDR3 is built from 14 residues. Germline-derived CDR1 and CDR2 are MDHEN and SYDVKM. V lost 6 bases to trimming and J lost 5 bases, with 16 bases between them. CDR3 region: CASSRSGGRETQYF. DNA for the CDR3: TGTGCCAGCAGCCGTTCAGGGGGGCGTGAGACCCAGTACTTC. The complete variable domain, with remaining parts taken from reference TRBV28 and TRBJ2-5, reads DVKVTQSSRYLVKRTGEKVFLECVQDMDHENMFWYRQDPGLGLRLIYFSYDVKMKEKGDIPEGYSVSREKKERFSLILESASTNQTSMYLCASSRSGGRETQYFGPGTRLLVL.

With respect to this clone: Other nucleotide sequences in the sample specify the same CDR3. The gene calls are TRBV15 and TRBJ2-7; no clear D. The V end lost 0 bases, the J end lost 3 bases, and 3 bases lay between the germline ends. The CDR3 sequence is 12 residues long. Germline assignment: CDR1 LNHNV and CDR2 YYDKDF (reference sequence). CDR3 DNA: TGTGCCACCAGCAGAGACAGCTACGAGCAGTACTTC. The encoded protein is CATSRDSYEQYF.

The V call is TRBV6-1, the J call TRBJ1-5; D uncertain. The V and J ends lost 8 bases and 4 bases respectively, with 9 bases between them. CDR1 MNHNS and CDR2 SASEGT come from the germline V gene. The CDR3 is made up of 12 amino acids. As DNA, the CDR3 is TGTGCCAGCGGGCCGGTTAATCAGCCCCAGCATTTT. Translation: CASGPVNQPQHF.

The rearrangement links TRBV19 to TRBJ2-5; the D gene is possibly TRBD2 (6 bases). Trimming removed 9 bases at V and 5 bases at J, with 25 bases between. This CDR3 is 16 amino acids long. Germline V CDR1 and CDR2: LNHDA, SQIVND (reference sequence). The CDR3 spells CASSRYGGTVSETQYF. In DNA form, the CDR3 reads TGTGCCAGCTCCCGATATGGGGGGACCGTATCCGAGACCCAGTACTTC. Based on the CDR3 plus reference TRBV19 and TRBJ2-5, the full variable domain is DGGITQSPKYLFRKEGQNVTLSCEQNLNHDAMYWYRQDPGQGLRLIYYSQIVNDFQKGDIAEGYSVSREKKESFPLTVTSAQKNPTAFYLCASSRYGGTVSETQYFGPGTRLLVL.

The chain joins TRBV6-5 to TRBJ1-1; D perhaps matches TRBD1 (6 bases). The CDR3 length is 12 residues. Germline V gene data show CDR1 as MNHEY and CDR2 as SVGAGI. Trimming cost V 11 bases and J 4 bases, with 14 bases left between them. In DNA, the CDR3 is TGTGCCGCCAAGGGGGATAGCACTGAAGCTTTCTTT. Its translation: CAAKGDSTEAFF.

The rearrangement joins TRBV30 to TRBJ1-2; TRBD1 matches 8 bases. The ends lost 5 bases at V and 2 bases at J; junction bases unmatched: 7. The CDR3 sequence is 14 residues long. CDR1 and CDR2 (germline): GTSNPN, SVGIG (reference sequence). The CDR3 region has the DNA TGTGCCTGGGAGAGGGACAGGCTAAACTATGGCTACACCTTC. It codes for CAWERDRLNYGYTF.

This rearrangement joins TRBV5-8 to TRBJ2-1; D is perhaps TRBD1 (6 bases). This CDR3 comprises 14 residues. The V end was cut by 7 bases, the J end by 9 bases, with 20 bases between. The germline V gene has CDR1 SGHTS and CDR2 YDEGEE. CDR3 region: CASCKDRESIEQFF. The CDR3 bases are TGTGCCAGCTGCAAGGACAGAGAATCAATTGAGCAGTTCTTC.

The CDR3 reads CASSLGPEGEYTEAFF. DNA of the CDR3: TGTGCCAGCAGCTTAGGGCCAGAAGGAGAGTACACTGAAGCTTTCTTT. The chain couples TRBV11-2 to TRBJ1-1; D gene unclear. Germline CDR1 is SGHAT and CDR2 is FQNNGV. V was shortened by 1 base and J by 3 bases, with 15 bases between the two germline ends. The CDR3 extends over 16 amino acids.

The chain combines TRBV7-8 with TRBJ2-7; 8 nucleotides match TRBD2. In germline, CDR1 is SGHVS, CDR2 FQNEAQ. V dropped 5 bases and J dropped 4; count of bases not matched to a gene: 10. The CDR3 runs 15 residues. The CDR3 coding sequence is TGTGCCAGCAGCCCGCCGGGGACTAGTTCTTACGAGCAGTACTTC. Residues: CASSPPGTSSYEQYF.

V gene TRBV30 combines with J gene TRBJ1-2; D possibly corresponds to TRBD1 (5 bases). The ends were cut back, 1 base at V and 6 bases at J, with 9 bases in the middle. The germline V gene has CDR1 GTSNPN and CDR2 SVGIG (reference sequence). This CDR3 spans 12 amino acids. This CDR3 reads CAWSGQKHGYTF. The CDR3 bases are TGTGCCTGGAGTGGACAGAAGCATGGCTACACCTTC.

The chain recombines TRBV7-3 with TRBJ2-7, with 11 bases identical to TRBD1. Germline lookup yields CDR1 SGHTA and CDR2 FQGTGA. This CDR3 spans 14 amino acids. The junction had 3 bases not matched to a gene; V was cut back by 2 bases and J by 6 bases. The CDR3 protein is CASSLAGTGGEQYF. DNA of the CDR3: TGTGCCAGCAGCTTAGCCGGGACAGGGGGCGAGCAGTACTTC.

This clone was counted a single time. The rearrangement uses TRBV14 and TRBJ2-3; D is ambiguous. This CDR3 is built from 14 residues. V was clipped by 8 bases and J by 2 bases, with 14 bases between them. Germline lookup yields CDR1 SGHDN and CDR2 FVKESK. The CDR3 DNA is TGTGCCAGCGGAGAATTCCACAACACAGATACGCAGTATTTT. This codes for CASGEFHNTDTQYF.

CDR3 residues: CSVRGRASSGYNEQFF. Written as DNA, the CDR3 is TGCAGCGTTAGAGGGAGGGCCAGTTCCGGCTACAATGAGCAGTTCTTC. The chain links TRBV29-1 to TRBJ2-1; 7 bases line up with TRBD2. V shed 5 bases and J 3 bases; nucleotides not matched to a gene: 13. This CDR3 region has 16 residues. The germline V gene has CDR1 SQVTM and CDR2 ANQGSEA.

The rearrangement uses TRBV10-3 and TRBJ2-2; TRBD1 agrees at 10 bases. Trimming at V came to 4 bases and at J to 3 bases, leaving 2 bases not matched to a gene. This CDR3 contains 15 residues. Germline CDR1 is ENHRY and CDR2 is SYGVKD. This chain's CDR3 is CAISGQGADTGELFF. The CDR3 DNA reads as TGTGCCATCAGTGGACAGGGGGCCGACACCGGGGAGCTGTTTTTT.

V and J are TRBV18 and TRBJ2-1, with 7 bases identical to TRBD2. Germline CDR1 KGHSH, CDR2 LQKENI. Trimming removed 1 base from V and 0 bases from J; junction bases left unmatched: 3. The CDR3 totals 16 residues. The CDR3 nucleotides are TGTGCCAGCTCACCACAGACGGGAGGCTCCTACAATGAGCAGTTCTTC. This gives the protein CASSPQTGGSYNEQFF.

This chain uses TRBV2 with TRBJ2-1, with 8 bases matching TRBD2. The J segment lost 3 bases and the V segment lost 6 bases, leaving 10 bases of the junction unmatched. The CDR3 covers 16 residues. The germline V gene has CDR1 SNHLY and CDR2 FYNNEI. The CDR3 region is CASSGLANPLYNEQFF. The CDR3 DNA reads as TGTGCCAGCAGCGGACTAGCAAACCCCCTCTACAATGAGCAGTTCTTC.

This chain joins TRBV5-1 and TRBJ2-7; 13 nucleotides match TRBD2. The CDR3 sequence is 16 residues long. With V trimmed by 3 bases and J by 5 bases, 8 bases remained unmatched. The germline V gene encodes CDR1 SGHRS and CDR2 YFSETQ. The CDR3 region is CASSYRTSGSRNEQYF. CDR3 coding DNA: TGCGCCAGCAGCTACCGGACTAGCGGGAGTAGAAACGAGCAGTACTTC. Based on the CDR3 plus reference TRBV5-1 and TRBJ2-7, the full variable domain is KAGVTQTPRYLIKTRGQQVTLSCSPISGHRSVSWYQQTPGQGLQFLFEYFSETQRNKGNFPGRFSGRQFSNSRSEMNVSTLELGDSALYLCASSYRTSGSRNEQYFGPGTRLTVT.

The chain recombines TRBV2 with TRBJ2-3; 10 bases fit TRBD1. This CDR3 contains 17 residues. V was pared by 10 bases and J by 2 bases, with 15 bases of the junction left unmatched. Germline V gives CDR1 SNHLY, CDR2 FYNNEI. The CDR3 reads CATTPLGQGFNTDTQYF. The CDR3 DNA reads TGTGCCACCACGCCCCTGGGACAGGGGTTTAACACAGATACGCAGTATTTT.